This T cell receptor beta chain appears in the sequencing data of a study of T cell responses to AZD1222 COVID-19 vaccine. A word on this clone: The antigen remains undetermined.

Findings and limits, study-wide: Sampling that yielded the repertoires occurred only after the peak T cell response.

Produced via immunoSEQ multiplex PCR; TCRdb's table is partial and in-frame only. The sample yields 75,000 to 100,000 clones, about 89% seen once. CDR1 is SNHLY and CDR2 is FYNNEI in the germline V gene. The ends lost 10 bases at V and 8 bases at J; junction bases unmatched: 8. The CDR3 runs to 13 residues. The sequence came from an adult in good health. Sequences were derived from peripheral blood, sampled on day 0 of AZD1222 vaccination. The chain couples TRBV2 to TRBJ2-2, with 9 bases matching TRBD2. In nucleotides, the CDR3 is TGTGCCACGACTAGCGGAGTAGGAGGGGAGCTGTTTTTT. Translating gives CATTSGVGGELFF.